Listed below are T cell receptor beta chains from one sample, sequenced in a study of cytotoxic CD8 clonotypes in ibrutinib-treated CLL. The method was immunoSEQ multiplex PCR; TCRdb's version includes in-frame clones alone and lacks a portion of them. The data hold 55,000 to 80,000 clones, with around 60% observed a single time. The sample here was PBMCs, taken after 12 months of ibrutinib treatment. These receptors were obtained from a human donor with chronic lymphocytic leukemia. CDR3s include the opening cysteine and the closing phenylalanine or tryptophan. A D gene is named only where the DNA matches it firmly. The size field is filled for only some rows; it gives once, few, many or a size class.

d_gene: -
j_gene: TRBJ1-1
abundance: -
v_gene: TRBV18
CDR3aa: CASSPTMNTEAFF
CDR3nt: TGTGCCAGCTCACCAACGATGAACACTGAAGCTTTCTTT

d_gene: -
j_gene: TRBJ1-1
abundance: many
v_gene: TRBV5-6
CDR3aa: CASSFLGRTEAFF
CDR3nt: TGTGCCAGCAGCTTTCTGGGCAGGACTGAAGCTTTCTTT

d_gene: -
j_gene: TRBJ1-5
abundance: few
v_gene: TRBV28
CDR3aa: CAITTRAGGAQHF
CDR3nt: TGTGCCATAACCACCAGGGCCGGCGGAGCCCAGCATTTT

d_gene: -
j_gene: TRBJ2-7
abundance: many
v_gene: TRBV28
CDR3aa: CASSLGGTPYEQYF
CDR3nt: TGTGCCAGCAGTTTAGGGGGTACCCCCTACGAGCAGTACTTC

d_gene: -
j_gene: TRBJ1-5
abundance: -
v_gene: TRBV11-2
CDR3aa: CASSLLPGSNQPQHF
CDR3nt: TGTGCCAGCAGTCTCCTTCCGGGTAGCAATCAGCCCCAGCATTTT

d_gene: TRBD1
j_gene: TRBJ2-1
abundance: -
v_gene: TRBV19
CDR3aa: CASSGWTGQGHNEQFF
CDR3nt: TGTGCCAGTAGTGGATGGACGGGACAGGGGCACAATGAGCAGTTCTTC

d_gene: -
j_gene: TRBJ2-1
abundance: -
v_gene: TRBV27
CDR3aa: CASSYNSAGLPYNEQFF
CDR3nt: TGTGCCAGCAGTTACAACTCAGCGGGCCTACCTTACAATGAGCAGTTCTTC

d_gene: TRBD2
j_gene: TRBJ2-2
abundance: -
v_gene: TRBV28
CDR3aa: CASSPIAGGPSGELFF
CDR3nt: TGTGCCAGCAGTCCGATAGCGGGAGGGCCTTCCGGGGAGCTGTTTTTT

d_gene: -
j_gene: TRBJ2-3
abundance: -
v_gene: TRBV2
CDR3aa: CASSDRWGATDTQYF
CDR3nt: TGTGCCAGCAGTGATAGGTGGGGGGCCACAGATACGCAGTATTTT

d_gene: -
j_gene: TRBJ2-3
abundance: -
v_gene: TRBV6-5
CDR3aa: CASSYGRTVTDTQYF
CDR3nt: TGTGCCAGCAGTTACGGTCGGACTGTCACAGATACGCAGTATTTT

d_gene: TRBD1
j_gene: TRBJ1-2
abundance: few
v_gene: TRBV6-5
CDR3aa: CASSGQGWGYTF
CDR3nt: TGTGCCAGCAGCGGACAGGGATGGGGCTACACCTTC

d_gene: TRBD1
j_gene: TRBJ1-5
abundance: -
v_gene: TRBV18
CDR3aa: CASSSQGDYQPQHF
CDR3nt: TGTGCCAGCTCATCTCAGGGGGACTATCAGCCCCAGCATTTT

d_gene: -
j_gene: TRBJ1-1
abundance: few
v_gene: TRBV6-1
CDR3aa: CASSEAYNRVAFF
CDR3nt: TGTGCCAGCAGTGAAGCGTACAACCGGGTGGCTTTCTTT

d_gene: -
j_gene: TRBJ1-4
abundance: -
v_gene: TRBV28
CDR3aa: CASSFLPRGAGNEKLFF
CDR3nt: TGTGCCAGCAGTTTCCTACCCCGGGGGGCTGGGAATGAAAAACTGTTTTTT

d_gene: TRBD2
j_gene: TRBJ2-3
abundance: -
v_gene: TRBV7-9
CDR3aa: CASGSGSSTDTQYF
CDR3nt: TGTGCCAGTGGGAGCGGGAGCTCCACAGATACGCAGTATTTT

d_gene: TRBD1
j_gene: TRBJ1-1
abundance: -
v_gene: TRBV7-9
CDR3aa: CASSLRDRDIWLDTEAFF
CDR3nt: TGTGCCAGCAGCCTCCGGGACAGGGATATATGGTTGGACACTGAAGCTTTCTTT

d_gene: -
j_gene: TRBJ2-6
abundance: -
v_gene: TRBV5-1
CDR3aa: CASSLGSGANVLTF
CDR3nt: TGCGCCAGCAGCTTGGGTTCTGGGGCCAACGTCCTGACTTTC

d_gene: TRBD2
j_gene: TRBJ2-1
abundance: -
v_gene: TRBV4-1
CDR3aa: CASSQEGASGAYNEQFF
CDR3nt: TGCGCCAGCAGCCAAGAAGGGGCTAGCGGCGCCTACAATGAGCAGTTCTTC

d_gene: -
j_gene: TRBJ2-7
abundance: -
v_gene: TRBV4-2
CDR3aa: CASSHATGISYEQYF
CDR3nt: TGTGCCAGCAGCCACGCGACCGGAATCTCCTACGAGCAGTACTTC

d_gene: TRBD1
j_gene: TRBJ1-2
abundance: -
v_gene: TRBV27
CDR3aa: CASSLFRGPLYGYTF
CDR3nt: TGTGCCAGCAGTTTATTCAGGGGGCCCCTCTATGGCTACACCTTC

d_gene: TRBD1
j_gene: TRBJ2-1
abundance: -
v_gene: TRBV5-1
CDR3aa: CASSGQGTSYNEQFF
CDR3nt: TGCGCCAGCAGCGGACAGGGTACCTCCTACAATGAGCAGTTCTTC

d_gene: -
j_gene: TRBJ2-5
abundance: -
v_gene: TRBV11-2
CDR3aa: CASSLGAGTPEETQYF
CDR3nt: TGTGCCAGCAGCTTAGGAGCCGGGACACCCGAAGAGACCCAGTACTTC

d_gene: -
j_gene: TRBJ1-1
abundance: few
v_gene: TRBV19
CDR3aa: CASSIGSGNTEAFF
CDR3nt: TGTGCCAGTAGTATAGGATCGGGGAACACTGAAGCTTTCTTT

d_gene: -
j_gene: TRBJ1-2
abundance: -
v_gene: TRBV19
CDR3aa: CASQTVQGYGYTF
CDR3nt: TGTGCCAGTCAGACTGTACAGGGCTATGGCTACACCTTC

d_gene: -
j_gene: TRBJ2-3
abundance: -
v_gene: TRBV29-1
CDR3aa: CSVDGGAADTQYF
CDR3nt: TGCAGCGTTGATGGAGGGGCGGCAGATACGCAGTATTTT

d_gene: -
j_gene: TRBJ1-6
abundance: -
v_gene: TRBV5-4
CDR3aa: CASSRDADSPLHF
CDR3nt: TGTGCCAGCAGCCGGGACGCCGATTCACCCCTCCACTTT

d_gene: -
j_gene: TRBJ1-1
abundance: -
v_gene: TRBV27
CDR3aa: CAGSRTRSHGTEAFF
CDR3nt: TGTGCCGGCAGCCGAACCCGCAGTCATGGGACTGAAGCTTTCTTT

d_gene: -
j_gene: TRBJ1-1
abundance: -
v_gene: TRBV28
CDR3aa: CASSLSGGGNTEAFF
CDR3nt: TGTGCCAGCAGTTTATCAGGCGGCGGGAACACTGAAGCTTTCTTT

d_gene: TRBD1
j_gene: TRBJ1-2
abundance: -
v_gene: TRBV30
CDR3aa: CATDLHRGHSGYTF
CDR3nt: TGTGCCACGGACCTGCACAGGGGCCACTCGGGCTACACCTTC

d_gene: TRBD2
j_gene: TRBJ2-3
abundance: -
v_gene: TRBV5-1
CDR3aa: CASSGGLALTDTQYF
CDR3nt: TGCGCCAGCAGCGGGGGACTAGCCCTCACAGATACGCAGTATTTT

d_gene: -
j_gene: TRBJ2-3
abundance: -
v_gene: TRBV27
CDR3aa: CASGRLTDTQYF
CDR3nt: TGTGCCAGCGGGCGTCTCACAGATACGCAGTATTTT

d_gene: -
j_gene: TRBJ1-1
abundance: -
v_gene: TRBV6-5
CDR3aa: CASSPRGDTEAFF
CDR3nt: TGTGCCAGCAGCCCTAGAGGGGATACTGAAGCTTTCTTT

d_gene: TRBD2
j_gene: TRBJ2-2
abundance: -
v_gene: TRBV29-1
CDR3aa: CSVAGTINTGELFF
CDR3nt: TGCAGCGTCGCCGGGACTATCAACACCGGGGAGCTGTTTTTT

d_gene: -
j_gene: TRBJ2-3
abundance: -
v_gene: TRBV19
CDR3aa: CASSIQGGGTDTQYF
CDR3nt: TGTGCCAGTAGTATCCAGGGAGGAGGCACAGATACGCAGTATTTT

d_gene: -
j_gene: TRBJ1-1
abundance: -
v_gene: TRBV28
CDR3aa: CASSFHVGAGGAFF
CDR3nt: TGTGCCAGCAGTTTTCACGTGGGCGCTGGAGGGGCTTTCTTT

d_gene: TRBD2
j_gene: TRBJ2-1
abundance: many
v_gene: TRBV6-5
CDR3aa: CASRSGTSGVYEQFF
CDR3nt: TGTGCCAGCAGGTCCGGGACTAGCGGGGTGTATGAGCAGTTCTTC

d_gene: TRBD2
j_gene: TRBJ2-2
abundance: -
v_gene: TRBV6-6
CDR3aa: CASSQSISGGPLFF
CDR3nt: TGTGCCAGCAGTCAGAGTATTAGCGGGGGGCCGCTGTTTTTT

d_gene: -
j_gene: TRBJ2-7
abundance: few
v_gene: TRBV2
CDR3aa: CASSVRTENTEQYF
CDR3nt: TGTGCCAGCAGTGTCCGGACAGAGAATACAGAGCAGTACTTC

d_gene: -
j_gene: TRBJ1-2
abundance: -
v_gene: TRBV2
CDR3aa: CASSEINWQVYGYTF
CDR3nt: TGTGCCAGCAGTGAAATAAATTGGCAGGTCTATGGCTACACCTTC

d_gene: -
j_gene: TRBJ1-1
abundance: many
v_gene: TRBV2
CDR3aa: CASRALPNTEAFF
CDR3nt: TGTGCCAGCAGGGCGTTACCGAACACTGAAGCTTTCTTT

d_gene: -
j_gene: TRBJ2-5
abundance: -
v_gene: TRBV6-6
CDR3aa: CASSYRAGGVETQYF
CDR3nt: TGTGCCAGCAGTTACAGGGCAGGGGGGGTAGAGACCCAGTACTTC

d_gene: -
j_gene: TRBJ2-5
abundance: -
v_gene: TRBV2
CDR3aa: CASSDLEETQYF
CDR3nt: TGTGCCAGCAGTGATTTAGAGGAGACCCAGTACTTC

d_gene: -
j_gene: TRBJ1-5
abundance: -
v_gene: TRBV4-2
CDR3aa: CASSQEGDWSQPQHF
CDR3nt: TGTGCCAGCAGCCAAGAAGGGGATTGGAGTCAGCCCCAGCATTTT

d_gene: -
j_gene: TRBJ2-1
abundance: -
v_gene: TRBV7-2
CDR3aa: CASSLVVGNNEQFF
CDR3nt: TGTGCCAGCAGCTTAGTAGTGGGTAACAATGAGCAGTTCTTC

d_gene: TRBD1
j_gene: TRBJ2-3
abundance: once
v_gene: TRBV5-1
CDR3aa: CASSSQQGASTDTQYF
CDR3nt: TGCGCCAGCAGCTCCCAACAGGGGGCCAGCACAGATACGCAGTATTTT

d_gene: -
j_gene: TRBJ1-2
abundance: once
v_gene: TRBV6-5
CDR3aa: CASNLQGDYGYTF
CDR3nt: TGTGCCAGCAATTTACAGGGAGACTATGGCTACACCTTC

d_gene: -
j_gene: TRBJ2-5
abundance: few
v_gene: TRBV7-9
CDR3aa: CASSPGQRRQETQYF
CDR3nt: TGTGCCAGCAGCCCAGGACAGAGACGACAAGAGACCCAGTACTTC

d_gene: -
j_gene: TRBJ1-4
abundance: once
v_gene: TRBV4-2
CDR3aa: CASSQVDSNEKLFF
CDR3nt: TGTGCCAGCAGCCAAGTGGACAGTAATGAAAAACTGTTTTTT

d_gene: -
j_gene: TRBJ1-4
abundance: few
v_gene: TRBV14
CDR3aa: CASSQEKGRFNEKLFF
CDR3nt: TGTGCCAGCAGCCAAGAAAAAGGACGGTTTAATGAAAAACTGTTTTTT

d_gene: -
j_gene: TRBJ2-4
abundance: few
v_gene: TRBV4-2
CDR3aa: CASSQERGATVDIQYF
CDR3nt: TGTGCCAGCAGCCAAGAACGAGGGGCAACAGTGGACATTCAGTACTTC

d_gene: TRBD2
j_gene: TRBJ2-5
abundance: -
v_gene: TRBV27
CDR3aa: CASRAGTSGSQRTQYF
CDR3nt: TGTGCCAGCAGAGCCGGGACTAGCGGGAGCCAGAGGACCCAGTACTTC

d_gene: -
j_gene: TRBJ2-5
abundance: -
v_gene: TRBV28
CDR3aa: CASSNQLTGNQETQYF
CDR3nt: TGTGCCAGCAGCAACCAATTAACAGGGAACCAAGAGACCCAGTACTTC

d_gene: -
j_gene: TRBJ2-3
abundance: -
v_gene: TRBV5-6
CDR3aa: CASSSIWEVSLNTQYF
CDR3nt: TGTGCCAGCAGCTCGATATGGGAGGTCTCGTTAAATACGCAGTATTTT

d_gene: -
j_gene: TRBJ2-7
abundance: -
v_gene: TRBV19
CDR3aa: CASSIGWGRSSYEQYF
CDR3nt: TGTGCCAGTAGTATAGGATGGGGCAGGAGCTCCTACGAGCAGTACTTC